These T cell receptor beta chains were read from a single sample in a study of shared clonotypes between healthy human individuals. Clones were read by immunoSEQ multiplex PCR, and TCRdb kept only the in-frame ones, dropping some. The sample has some 2,400,000 clones, around 95% seen once; the top ten hold roughly 0.13%. The sequencing input was naive CD4+ T cells sorted from blood. These receptors were obtained from a man younger than 35 in good health. CDR3s include the opening cysteine and the closing phenylalanine or tryptophan. A D gene is named only where the DNA matches it firmly. A clone size is listed for some rows: how often the clone was seen (once, few, many), or a class if it is expanded.

d_gene	v_gene	abundance	j_gene	CDR3nt	CDR3aa
.	TRBV5-4	.	TRBJ2-3	TGTGCCAGCACCTCATCTACCGGTGGGGGCGGTACGCAGTATTTT	CASTSSTGGGGTQYF
.	TRBV19	.	TRBJ1-2	TGTGCCAGCCAGGGGTGGGATGGCTACACCTTC	CASQGWDGYTF
.	TRBV10-1	.	TRBJ2-7	TGCGCCAGCAGTGAGTCCTCGACTACATTCGGGGGCGAGCAGTACTTC	CASSESSTTFGGEQYF
.	TRBV4-1	.	TRBJ2-5	TGCGCCAGCAGCCAAGGGCGGGCCGAGACCCAGTACTTC	CASSQGRAETQYF
.	TRBV7-9	.	TRBJ2-3	TGTGCCAGCAGCTTAGGGTCTAGAGATACGCAGTATTTT	CASSLGSRDTQYF
TRBD2	TRBV5-1	.	TRBJ2-1	TGCGCCAGCAGCAGACTAGCGGGAGGGCGCAGAGGCGGTGTTGGGAATGAGCAGTTCTTC	CASSRLAGGRRGGVGNEQFF
.	TRBV9	.	TRBJ1-2	TGTGCCAGCAGCGTAGGCAGCTATGGCTACACCTTC	CASSVGSYGYTF
TRBD2	TRBV6-6	once	TRBJ2-1	TGTGCCAGCAGCCGTCCTAGCGGGGGCTACAATGAGCAGTTCTTC	CASSRPSGGYNEQFF
TRBD1	TRBV5-1	.	TRBJ2-5	TGCGCCAGCAGCTTGGGACAGGGAAGAAAGGAGACCCAGTACTTC	CASSLGQGRKETQYF
TRBD1	TRBV9	once	TRBJ1-1	TGTGCCAGCAGTGGGACAGCGAACACTGAAGCTTTCTTT	CASSGTANTEAFF
TRBD1	TRBV4-3	.	TRBJ2-7	TGCGCCAGCAGCCGGGGACAGGGTCCCTACGAGCAGTACTTC	CASSRGQGPYEQYF
TRBD2	TRBV4-1	.	TRBJ2-5	TGCGCCAGCAGCCAAGATCCATCCCGAGGGACTAGCGGGAGTGTGGGTCAAGAGACCCAGTACTTC	CASSQDPSRGTSGSVGQETQYF
.	TRBV10-3	.	TRBJ1-4	TGTGCCATCAGTGAGCCTCGGGCCGGGGAGGAAAAACTGTTTTTT	CAISEPRAGEEKLFF
TRBD1	TRBV5-6	.	TRBJ1-3	TGTGCCAGCAGCCCGGGACAGTTTTCTGGAAACACCATATATTTT	CASSPGQFSGNTIYF
.	TRBV6-5	once	TRBJ2-7	TGTGCCAGCAGCCTGACAGTGGGGTTTTCCGAGCAGTACTTC	CASSLTVGFSEQYF
.	TRBV18	once	TRBJ2-1	TGTGCCAGCTCACCACCGATAGGGTCCAATGAGCAGTTCTTC	CASSPPIGSNEQFF